The sequence of this T cell receptor (beta chain) was determined in a study of neoadjuvant anti-PD-1 for oral cavity cancer. At the level of the study: Patients without progression got a fourth dose around day 43.

The time point denotes: after neoadjuvant nivolumab, at surgical resection. These oral cavity squamous cell carcinomas were HPV-negative and locally advanced. Blood cells were analyzed directly, without culture or expansion. Assay: immunoSEQ multiplex PCR; the TCRdb copy retains only in-frame clones and omits some. The table records 10,000 to 15,000 clones, over 55% of them present only once. Germline-derived CDR1 and CDR2 are SGHAT and FQNNGV. Deletions cut 1 base from V and 3 bases from J, with 13 bases between. The CDR3 has 15 amino acids. The sequence derives from a person aged 40 to 85 with oral cavity squamous cell carcinoma. V gene TRBV11-2 combines with J gene TRBJ2-7; D is ambiguous. Specimen: PBMCs, collected after nivolumab (anti-PD-1) treatment. CDR3 bases: TGTGCCAGCAGCTTAGGTTTTGCAGCAGTCTACGAGCAGTACTTC. Its translation is CASSLGFAAVYEQYF.